The 9 T cell receptor beta chains given below trace back to one sample, sequenced in a study of T-cell memory formation after mild COVID-19. TCRdb re-called the 5' RACE reads through MiXCR, storing one row per CDR3 protein. The profile covers about 190,000 distinct CDR3 sequences, with about 16% appearing a single time and roughly 2.3% taken by the ten largest. Sequencing was performed on PBMCs or a T cell subset sorted from them (not recorded which). These TCRs come from an adult woman who had mild COVID-19 (a few samples of this study predate the infection). Cell type and time point are not known.

This clonotype turned up a few times. CDR3 protein: CASSLIAGGPPDTQYF. CDR3 sequence (DNA): TGTGCCAGCAGTTTGATAGCGGGAGGGCCTCCAGATACGCAGTATTTT. The J gene is TRBJ2-3, the V gene TRBV6-5; TRBD2 matches 11 bases. With 4 bases clipped from V and 4 bases from J, the junction kept 7 bases outside the gene matches. The germline V gene has CDR1 MNHEY and CDR2 SVGAGI. The CDR3 length is 16 residues.

This clonotype was found a few times. DNA for the CDR3: TGTGCCAGCAGCTTAGGGGTCTTAGCCAAAAACATTCAGTACTTC. This gives the protein CASSLGVLAKNIQYF. This chain uses TRBV7-9 with TRBJ2-4; D is undetermined. The CDR3 runs to 15 residues. The germline V gene has CDR1 SEHNR and CDR2 FQNEAQ (reference sequence). V lost 1 base and J 0 bases, leaving 7 bases between the germline ends.

This clonotype has only a few counts. The J gene is TRBJ2-5, the V gene TRBV7-8; D possibly corresponds to TRBD1 (5 bases). Germline CDR1 and CDR2: SGHVS and FQNEAQ. V lost 1 base to trimming and J lost 5 bases, with 8 bases between them. This CDR3 comprises 13 residues. The CDR3 is CASSLGAGETQYF. CDR3 coding DNA: TGTGCCAGCAGCTTAGGGGCAGGGGAGACCCAGTACTTC.

The chain combines TRBV5-1 with TRBJ2-4, with 13 bases matching TRBD2. The germline V gene encodes CDR1 SGHRS and CDR2 YFSETQ. CDR3 length equals 18 residues. V shed 4 bases, J shed 0 bases, and the junction held 7 bases outside the gene matches. The CDR3 bases are TGCGCCAGCAGCGAGGGACTAGCGGGAACACTAGCCAAAAACATTCAGTACTTC. Its protein product is CASSEGLAGTLAKNIQYF.

The DNA for the CDR3 is TGTGCCAGCAGCTTACAGGGCCACAACACTGAAGCTTTCTTT. Translation: CASSLQGHNTEAFF. The chain joins TRBV7-3 to TRBJ1-1, with D maybe TRBD1 (5 bases). The V end lost 2 bases, the J end lost 2 bases, and 9 bases lay between the germline ends. CDR3 length equals 14 residues. Germline V gene sequence: CDR1 SGHTA, CDR2 FQGTGA.

This clonotype came up a few times. The chain recombines TRBV7-8 with TRBJ2-1; the D call may be TRBD1 or TRBD2 (5 bases each). The germline V and J ends were trimmed by 5 bases and 6 bases, with 17 bases remaining between them. From germline, CDR1 is SGHVS and CDR2 FQNEAQ. This CDR3 contains 15 residues. The CDR3 DNA follows: TGTGCCAGCAGCCCCCGGGGCCGGGGAACCAATGAGCAGTTCTTC. Its translation is CASSPRGRGTNEQFF.

In this sample, this clonotype turned up many times. This rearrangement joins TRBV24-1 to TRBJ2-2; tentatively, D is TRBD1 (5 bases). Germline V gene lookup returns CDR1 KGHDR and CDR2 SFDVKD. The germline V and J ends were trimmed by 12 bases and 2 bases, with 15 bases remaining between them. This CDR3 region has 14 residues. CDR3 region: CASQGFSNTGELFF. The CDR3 nucleotides read TGTGCCTCGCAGGGTTTTTCCAACACCGGGGAGCTGTTTTTT.

In its sample, this clonotype was seen a few times. The rearrangement joins TRBV20-1 to TRBJ2-2; 7 bases are shared with TRBD2. CDR1 and CDR2 from the germline V gene are DFQATT and SNEGSKA (reference sequence). The CDR3 is made up of 15 amino acids. V lost 2 bases to trimming and J lost 4 bases; unmatched junction nucleotides: 7. Here the CDR3 reads CSARSSGKATGELFF. As DNA, the CDR3 is TGCAGTGCTAGATCGAGCGGGAAGGCCACCGGGGAGCTGTTTTTT.

Comment on this clonotype: Sequence at one end of the junction differs from germline and may be a read error. CDR3 coding DNA: TGTGCCAGCAGCCCCCTACCGAGCGTAATCACCGGGGAGCTGATTTTT. Protein product: CASSPLPSVITGELIF. V usage is TRBV7-3 and J usage is TRBJ2-2; tentatively, D is TRBD2 (5 bases). This CDR3 is 16 amino acids long. CDR1 and CDR2 from the germline V gene are SGHTA and FQGTGA.